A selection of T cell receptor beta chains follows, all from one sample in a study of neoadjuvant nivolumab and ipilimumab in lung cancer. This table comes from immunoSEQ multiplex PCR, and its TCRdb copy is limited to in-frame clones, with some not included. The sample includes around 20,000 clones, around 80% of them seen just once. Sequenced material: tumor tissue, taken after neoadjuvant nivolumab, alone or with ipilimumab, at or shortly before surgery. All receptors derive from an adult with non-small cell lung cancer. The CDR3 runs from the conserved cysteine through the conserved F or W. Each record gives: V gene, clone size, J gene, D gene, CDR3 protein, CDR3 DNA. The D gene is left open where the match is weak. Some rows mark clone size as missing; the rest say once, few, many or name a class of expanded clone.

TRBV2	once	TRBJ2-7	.	CASRFQVTYEQYF	TGTGCCAGCCGTTTCCAGGTTACCTACGAGCAGTACTTC
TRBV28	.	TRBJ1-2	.	CASSLEVSGYTF	TGTGCCAGCAGCCTCGAAGTTTCTGGCTACACCTTC
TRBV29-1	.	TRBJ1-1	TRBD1	CSGTGANTEAFF	TGCAGTGGGACAGGAGCGAACACTGAAGCTTTCTTT
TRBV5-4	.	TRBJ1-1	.	CASRRSLSNTEAFF	TGTGCCAGCAGACGATCGCTGTCGAACACTGAAGCTTTCTTT
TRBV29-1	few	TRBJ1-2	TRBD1	CSANGQAGYGYTF	TGCAGCGCTAACGGACAGGCCGGCTATGGCTACACCTTC
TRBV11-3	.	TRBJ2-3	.	CASSREGVADTQYF	TGTGCCAGCAGCCGCGAAGGGGTGGCAGATACGCAGTATTTT
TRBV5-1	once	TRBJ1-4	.	CASSAGAVGIEKLFF	TGCGCCAGCAGCGCTGGGGCGGTTGGAATTGAAAAACTGTTTTTT
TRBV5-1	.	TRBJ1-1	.	CASSLGGNTEAFF	TGCGCCAGCAGCTTGGGTGGGAACACTGAAGCTTTCTTT
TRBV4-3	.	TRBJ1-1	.	CASSQGAFTEAFF	TGCGCCAGCAGCCAAGGAGCGTTCACTGAAGCTTTCTTT
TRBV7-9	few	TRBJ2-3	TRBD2	CASSTSGRGPLDTQYF	TGTGCCAGCAGTACCAGCGGGAGGGGGCCGTTAGATACGCAGTATTTT
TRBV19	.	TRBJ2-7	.	CASSRSSYEQYF	TGTGCCAGTAGTAGGAGTTCCTACGAGCAGTACTTC
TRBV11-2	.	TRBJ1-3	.	CASSLVGIGGVAGNTIYF	TGTGCCAGCAGCTTAGTAGGGATCGGGGGCGTGGCTGGAAACACCATATATTTT
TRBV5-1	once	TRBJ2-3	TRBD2	CASSAGGLATDTQYF	TGCGCCAGCAGCGCGGGGGGACTAGCGACAGATACGCAGTATTTT
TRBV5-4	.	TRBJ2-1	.	CASSRGGIGTFLSYNEQFF	TGTGCCAGCAGTCGTGGGGGCATAGGGACCTTCCTCTCCTACAATGAGCAGTTCTTC
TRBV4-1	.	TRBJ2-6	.	CASSQVPAGTLSGANVLTF	TGCGCCAGCAGCCAAGTCCCGGCAGGGACCCTCTCTGGGGCCAACGTCCTGACTTTC
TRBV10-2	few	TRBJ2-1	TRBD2	CASSGTSGSRSSYNEQFF	TGCGCCAGCAGCGGGACTAGCGGGAGCCGGAGCTCCTACAATGAGCAGTTCTTC
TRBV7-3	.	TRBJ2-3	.	CASSRDGTPGTDTQYF	TGTGCCAGCAGCCGCGACGGGACTCCCGGCACAGATACGCAGTATTTT
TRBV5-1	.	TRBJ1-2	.	CASSFGGARGNYGYTF	TGCGCCAGCAGCTTTGGGGGGGCCAGGGGTAACTATGGCTACACCTTC
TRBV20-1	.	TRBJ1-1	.	CSASEGVAAFF	TGCAGTGCTAGTGAAGGGGTGGCAGCTTTCTTT
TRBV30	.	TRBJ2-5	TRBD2	CAWGREGSTQYF	TGTGCCTGGGGCCGGGAGGGATCGACCCAGTACTTC
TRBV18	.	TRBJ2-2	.	CASSRRDSTGELFF	TGTGCCAGCTCACGCAGAGACTCCACCGGGGAGCTGTTTTTT
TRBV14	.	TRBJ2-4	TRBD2	CASSDAGGRAKNIQYF	TGTGCCAGCAGTGACGCGGGAGGGCGGGCCAAAAACATTCAGTACTTC
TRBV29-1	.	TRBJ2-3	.	CSVPHPLLQDTQYF	TGCAGCGTTCCCCATCCCCTTCTACAAGATACGCAGTATTTT
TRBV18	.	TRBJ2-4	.	CASSPGLSRKNIQYF	TGTGCCAGCTCACCAGGGCTTAGTCGCAAAAACATTCAGTACTTC
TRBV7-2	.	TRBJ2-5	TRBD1	CASSPDRGQETQYF	TGTGCCAGCAGCCCGGACAGGGGGCAAGAGACCCAGTACTTC
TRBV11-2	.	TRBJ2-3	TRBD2	CASSFTWVAGRLTDTQYF	TGTGCCAGCAGCTTTACGTGGGTAGCGGGACGACTCACAGATACGCAGTATTTT
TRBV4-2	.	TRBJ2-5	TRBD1	CASSQEGGTGGGGTWETQYF	TGTGCCAGCAGCCAAGAAGGGGGGACAGGGGGCGGAGGGACGTGGGAGACCCAGTACTTC
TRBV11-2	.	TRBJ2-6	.	CASSSQHTSGANVLTF	TGTGCCAGCAGTTCTCAACACACATCTGGGGCCAACGTCCTGACTTTC
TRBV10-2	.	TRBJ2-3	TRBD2	CASSEWGGTRVTVTQYF	TGCGCCAGCAGTGAGTGGGGCGGGACTAGAGTAACAGTTACGCAGTATTTT
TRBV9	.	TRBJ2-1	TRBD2	CASSETSGRATNEQFF	TGTGCCAGCAGCGAAACTAGCGGGAGGGCCACTAATGAGCAGTTCTTC
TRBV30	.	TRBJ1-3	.	CAWSSDLLSGNTIYF	TGTGCCTGGAGCTCTGACCTTCTCTCTGGAAACACCATATATTTT
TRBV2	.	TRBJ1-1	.	CASRPDDTEAFF	TGTGCCAGCAGGCCCGATGACACTGAAGCTTTCTTT
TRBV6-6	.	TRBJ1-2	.	CASSYGRRRGDGYTF	TGTGCCAGCAGTTACGGTCGTCGGAGGGGGGACGGCTACACCTTC
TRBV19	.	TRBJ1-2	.	CASSNSKTADGYTF	TGTGCCAGTAGCAACTCAAAAACAGCGGATGGCTACACCTTC
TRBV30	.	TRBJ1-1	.	CAWISPGVTEAFF	TGTGCCTGGATCTCCCCAGGGGTCACTGAAGCTTTCTTT
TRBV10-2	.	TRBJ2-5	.	CASSVGGETQYF	TGCGCCAGCAGTGTCGGTGGAGAGACCCAGTACTTC
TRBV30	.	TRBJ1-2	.	CAWSLNPGLPRNYGYTF	TGTGCCTGGAGTCTTAACCCGGGCCTCCCAAGAAACTATGGCTACACCTTC
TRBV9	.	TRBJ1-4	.	CASSVAQVGELFF	TGTGCCAGCAGCGTAGCTCAGGTTGGGGAACTGTTTTTT
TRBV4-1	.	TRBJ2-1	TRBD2	CASSLGLALAYNEQFF	TGCGCCAGCAGCCTTGGACTAGCCCTCGCCTACAATGAGCAGTTCTTC
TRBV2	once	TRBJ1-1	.	CASMRGRGKTEAFF	TGTGCCAGCATGCGTGGCAGGGGTAAAACTGAAGCTTTCTTT
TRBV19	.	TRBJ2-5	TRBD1	CASSGQGARETQYF	TGTGCCAGTAGTGGACAGGGGGCAAGAGAGACCCAGTACTTC
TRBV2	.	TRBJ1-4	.	CASRNGGGSEKLFF	TGTGCCAGCAGGAACGGGGGGGGGAGTGAAAAACTGTTTTTT
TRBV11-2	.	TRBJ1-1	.	CASSLEPWTEAFF	TGTGCCAGCAGTCTGGAGCCCTGGACTGAAGCTTTCTTT
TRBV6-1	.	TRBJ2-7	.	CATRDIANNEQYF	TGTGCCACCCGGGACATCGCTAATAACGAGCAGTACTTC
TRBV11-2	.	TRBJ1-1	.	CASSLARHMNTEAFF	TGTGCCAGCAGCTTAGCACGACACATGAACACTGAAGCTTTCTTT